Presented here are 6 T cell receptor beta chains from one specimen sequenced in a study of response to subunit inactivated influenza vaccine. MiXCR, applied by TCRdb to the RT-PCR reads, yields one record per CDR3 protein. The sample includes about 480,000 distinct CDR3 sequences, 9.5% to 13% of them seen just once. Specimen: PBMCs from blood, collected roughly 48 days after vaccination. The receptors shown here come from a man aged 45-60 years who received an inactivated influenza vaccine.

This clonotype has more than one count but fewer than ten. The rearrangement joins TRBV20-1 to TRBJ1-3, with 7 bases matching TRBD1. The J segment lost 2 bases and the V segment lost 0 bases, leaving 4 bases of the junction unmatched. This CDR3 region has 15 residues. Germline assignment: CDR1 DFQATT and CDR2 SNEGSKA (reference sequence). CDR3 bases: TGCAGTGCTAGAGACCGGGACAGACCTGGAAACACCATATATTTT. Translation: CSARDRDRPGNTIYF.

This chain joins TRBV24-1 and TRBJ1-1; TRBD1 is a possible D gene (5 bases). CDR1 is KGHDR, CDR2 SFDVKD, per germline. This CDR3 spans 14 amino acids. The V end lost 4 bases, the J end lost 4 bases, and 12 bases lay between the germline ends. The CDR3 reads CATSDYDSRTEAFF. The CDR3 DNA reads as TGTGCCACCAGTGACTATGACAGTCGCACTGAAGCTTTCTTT.

This clonotype came up once. This chain joins TRBV28 and TRBJ1-6, with D possibly TRBD1 on 5 matching bases. V was trimmed by 5 bases and J by 3 bases, leaving 14 bases between them. Germline V CDR1 and CDR2: MDHEN, SYDVKM. The CDR3 loop spans 16 amino acids. DNA of the CDR3: TGTGCCAGCAGTCCCTCCGACAGAAGCTATAATTCACCCCTCCACTTT. It is translated as CASSPSDRSYNSPLHF. Looking up the rest from reference TRBV28 and TRBJ1-6 gives the full variable domain: DVKVTQSSRYLVKRTGEKVFLECVQDMDHENMFWYRQDPGLGLRLIYFSYDVKMKEKGDIPEGYSVSREKKERFSLILESASTNQTSMYLCASSPSDRSYNSPLHFGNGTRLTVT.

This clonotype was detected only a few times. The chain couples TRBV29-1 to TRBJ2-7; TRBD2 agrees at 9 bases. CDR1 is SQVTM and CDR2 is ANQGSEA in the germline V gene. The ends lost 7 bases at V and 1 base at J; junction bases unmatched: 5. The CDR3 length is 13 residues. In DNA, the CDR3 is TGCAGCGCCAGACTAGCGGAGTCCTACGAGCAGTACTTC. This gives the protein CSARLAESYEQYF.

This clonotype appeared a few times. The V gene is TRBV2, the J gene TRBJ1-3; D is undetermined. Germline V gene data show CDR1 as SNHLY and CDR2 as FYNNEI. This CDR3 spans 16 amino acids. Trimming took 4 bases from V and 1 from J, leaving 14 bases between them. CDR3 region: CASSVRQVGSGNTIYF. CDR3 coding DNA: TGTGCCAGCAGTGTGCGACAAGTGGGTTCTGGAAACACCATATATTTT.

A few counts support this clonotype. The chain couples TRBV28 to TRBJ2-7; 7 bases are a match to TRBD2. Per germline, CDR1 MDHEN and CDR2 SYDVKM. Trimming removed 3 bases from V and 5 bases from J; junction bases left unmatched: 4. The length of the CDR3 is 13 residues. CDR3 in amino acids: CASSFSGGHEQYF. The CDR3 nucleotides read TGTGCCAGCAGTTTTTCGGGAGGCCACGAGCAGTACTTC.